These 13 T cell receptor beta chains share one sample of origin, sequenced in a study of T cells in Graves' hyperthyroidism and ophthalmopathy. The source material, RNA transcripts, was used to amplify TCR beta CDR3 regions. RT-PCR in the first round (using the HTBI primer set) targeted the TCR CDR3. MiXCR, run by TCRdb on the multiplex PCR reads, gives a single entry per CDR3 protein. The sample contains hundreds of thousands of distinct CDR3 sequences, about half of which appear only once. Specimen: peripheral blood or thyroid tissue (not recorded which). These receptors came from a woman aged 18 to 35 with Graves' hyperthyroidism.

The chain couples TRBV5-1 to TRBJ1-1, with D unclear. Between the trimmed V and J ends, which lost 1 base and 4 bases, there was a span of 17 bases. This CDR3 has 16 residues. Germline V gene lookup returns CDR1 SGHRS and CDR2 YFSETQ. The DNA for the CDR3 is TGCGCCAGCAGCTTGCGTGGTGGACGGGCCCGCACTGAAGCTTTCTTT. It specifies CASSLRGGRARTEAFF.

This clonotype turned up a few times. The rearrangement links TRBV16 to TRBJ2-7; D is ambiguous. This CDR3 is built from 11 residues. The V end lost 7 bases, the J end lost 7 bases, and 11 bases lay between the germline ends. CDR1 and CDR2 from the germline V gene are KGHSY and FQNENV. This CDR3 is CASTPGGEQYF. CDR3 nucleotides: TGTGCCAGCACCCCGGGTGGAGAGCAGTACTTC.

The chain couples TRBV7-3 to TRBJ2-2; possibly TRBD2 for D (5 bases). Trimming cost V 5 bases and J 1 base, with 11 bases left between them. Germline V gene data show CDR1 as SGHTA and CDR2 as FQGTGA. This CDR3 comprises 15 residues. The CDR3 sequence is CASSRGLRNTGELFF. CDR3 DNA sequence: TGTGCCAGCAGCCGTGGACTTAGGAACACCGGGGAGCTGTTTTTT.

The rearrangement links TRBV7-6 to TRBJ2-7, with TRBD2 matching over 8 bases. The V gene's germline CDR1 is SGHVS and CDR2 FNYEAQ. CDR3 length: 14 amino acids. V shed 1 base, J shed 2 bases, and the junction held 1 base outside the gene matches. The CDR3 DNA reads as TGTGCCAGCAGCTTAGGGCGGGGGGCCTACGAGCAGTACTTC. This sequence encodes CASSLGRGAYEQYF.

This clonotype was detected a few times. The chain carries TRBV7-3 and TRBJ2-2; D unclear. V lost 6 bases to trimming and J lost 0 bases, with 8 bases between them. CDR3 length equals 14 residues. Germline CDR1 SGHTA, CDR2 FQGTGA. As DNA, the CDR3 is TGTGCCAGCAGTAACCTTCCGAACACCGGGGAGCTGTTTTTT. Translating gives CASSNLPNTGELFF.

The count of this clonotype is one. The V and J genes are TRBV27 and TRBJ1-4; D is possibly TRBD1 (5 bases). Germline V gene sequence: CDR1 MNHEY, CDR2 SMNVEV (reference sequence). This CDR3 region has 15 residues. V lost 0 bases and J lost 7, with 12 bases in between. This chain's CDR3 is CASSLSSGGVEKLFF. CDR3 nucleotides: TGTGCCAGCAGTTTATCGTCCGGGGGAGTTGAAAAACTGTTTTTT. The full variable domain, in which reference TRBV27 and TRBJ1-4 provide the parts outside the CDR3, is EAQVTQNPRYLITVTGKKLTVTCSQNMNHEYMSWYRQDPGLGLRQIYYSMNVEVTDKGDVPEGYKVSRKEKRNFPLILESPSPNQTSLYFCASSLSSGGVEKLFFGSGTQLSVL.

Many counts were recorded for this clonotype. This chain connects TRBV7-6 to TRBJ1-2; D may be TRBD1 (6 bases). Trimming left V 2 bases short and J 0 bases short, with 10 bases between. CDR3 length: 15 residues. CDR1 SGHVS and CDR2 FNYEAQ come from the germline V gene. The CDR3 reads CASSLSGQTNYGYTF. CDR3 DNA: TGTGCCAGCAGCTTAAGCGGACAGACTAACTATGGCTACACCTTC.

This clonotype was observed a few times. The chain carries TRBV20-1 and TRBJ2-2; possible D gene TRBD1, 5 bases. The CDR3 contains 14 residues. CDR1 is DFQATT and CDR2 is SNEGSKA in the germline V gene (reference sequence). The ends were cut back, 4 bases at V and 0 bases at J, with 9 bases in the middle. DNA for the CDR3: TGCAGTGCTACGGACATTTCGAACACCGGGGAGCTGTTTTTT. Protein: CSATDISNTGELFF.

In regard to this clonotype: A much larger clone is a single base away; this may be a read error. The chain employs TRBV14 and TRBJ2-5, with unresolved D. The DNA end lines up better with TRBJ2-7; the J call may be wrong. Germline V gene lookup returns CDR1 SGHDN and CDR2 FVKESK. The CDR3 is made up of 13 amino acids. Here the CDR3 reads CTSSQLRLAEQYF. CDR3 nucleotide sequence: TGTACCAGCAGCCAACTCCGCTTAGCCGAGCAGTACTTC.

This sequence joins TRBV11-2 and TRBJ1-3; D possibly corresponds to TRBD1 (5 bases). Between the trimmed V and J ends, which lost 1 base and 0 bases, there was a span of 13 bases. The length of the CDR3 is 17 residues. The germline CDR1 and CDR2 sequences are SGHAT and FQNNGV. CDR3: CASSLVQAGPSGNTIYF. Here the CDR3 DNA reads TGTGCCAGCAGCTTAGTTCAGGCGGGACCCTCTGGAAACACCATATATTTT.

This clonotype showed up many times. The chain is built from TRBV6-1 and TRBJ1-2, with 7 positions matching TRBD1. The V and J ends lost 5 bases and 6 bases, in that order; junction bases with no gene match: 3. Germline-derived CDR1 and CDR2 are MNHNS and SASEGT. This CDR3 is built from 12 residues. The CDR3 protein is CASSPDRDGYTF. CDR3 sequence (DNA): TGTGCCAGCAGTCCTGACAGGGATGGCTACACCTTC.

This clonotype showed up just a few times. The V and J genes are TRBV2 and TRBJ1-1; D not resolved. The germline gives CDR1 SNHLY, CDR2 FYNNEI. The CDR3 covers 12 residues. Deletions cut 5 bases from V and 7 bases from J, with 11 bases between. CDR3 in amino acids: CASSTTLGEAFF. CDR3 DNA: TGTGCCAGCAGTACCACTTTGGGTGAAGCTTTCTTT.

CDR3 loop: CASSLASRVSLEQYF. The CDR3 nucleotides are TGTGCCAGCAGCTTAGCATCGCGGGTCTCCCTGGAGCAGTACTTC. The chain is built from TRBV7-9 and TRBJ2-7, with TRBD2 as a possible D gene (5 bases). This CDR3 is built from 15 residues. Germline values: CDR1 SEHNR, CDR2 FQNEAQ (reference sequence). V dropped 0 bases and J dropped 7 bases, with 16 bases sitting between them. The full variable domain, its missing parts supplied by reference TRBV7-9 and TRBJ2-7, is DTGVSQNPRHKITKRGQNVTFRCDPISEHNRLYWYRQTLGQGPEFLTYFQNEAQLEKSRLLSDRFSAERPKGSFSTLEIQRTEQGDSAMYLCASSLASRVSLEQYFGPGTRLTVT.